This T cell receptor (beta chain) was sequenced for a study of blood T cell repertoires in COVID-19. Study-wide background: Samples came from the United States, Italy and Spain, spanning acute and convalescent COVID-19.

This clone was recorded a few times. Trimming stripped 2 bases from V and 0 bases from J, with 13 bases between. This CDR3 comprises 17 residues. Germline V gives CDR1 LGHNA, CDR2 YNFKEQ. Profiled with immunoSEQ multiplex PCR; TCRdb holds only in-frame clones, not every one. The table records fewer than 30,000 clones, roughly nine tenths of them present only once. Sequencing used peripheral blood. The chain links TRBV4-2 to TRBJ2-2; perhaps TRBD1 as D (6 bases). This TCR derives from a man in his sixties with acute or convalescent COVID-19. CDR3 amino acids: CASSQKAGTTNTGELFF. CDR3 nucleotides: TGTGCCAGCAGCCAAAAAGCCGGGACAACGAACACCGGGGAGCTGTTTTTT.